This T cell receptor (beta chain) was sequenced during a study of CD8 T cells in ankylosing spondylitis. Study-wide results and limits: Significantly higher representation of disease-linked clones was reported for matched ankylosing spondylitis synovial fluid.

In this sample, this clonotype turned up a few times. Its antigen is unknown. TCRdb re-derived calls from the 5' RACE reads in MiXCR, one entry per CDR3 protein. The table shows about 250,000 distinct CDR3 sequences, with over 30% occurring only once. CDR3 length equals 12 residues. Between the trimmed V and J ends, which lost 3 bases and 3 bases, there was a span of 8 bases. Germline CDR1 is DFQATT and CDR2 is SNEGSKA (reference sequence). The TCR originated in a male donor with ankylosing spondylitis or in good health (not recorded which). The chain joins TRBV20-1 to TRBJ2-5; the D is unclear. Sequenced sample: blood, either unsorted or a sorted T cell fraction (not recorded which). Here the CDR3 reads CSARTDEETQYF. Written as DNA, the CDR3 is TGCAGTGCTAGGACGGATGAAGAGACCCAGTACTTC.